What follows are 26 T cell receptor beta chains derived from one specimen sequenced in a study of blood T cell repertoires in COVID-19. Sequencing used immunoSEQ multiplex PCR; TCRdb keeps in-frame clones, though not all of them. The sample contains about 59,000 clones, approximately 75% of which appear only once. The sample was peripheral blood. The receptors originated from a man aged 60 to 69 with COVID-19, enrolled during active disease.

The chain combines TRBV11-3 with TRBJ2-1, with a possible D match to TRBD2 (5 bases). The CDR3 extends over 16 amino acids. Germline-derived CDR1 and CDR2 are SGHNT and YENEEA. V shed 1 base and J shed 5 bases, with 15 bases lying between them. The DNA for the CDR3 is TGTGCCAGCAGCTTAGGACCGGCGGTCGGGGACAATGAGCAGTTCTTC. Protein product: CASSLGPAVGDNEQFF.

The chain has TRBV14 and TRBJ1-2; no reliable D call. Germline V gene data show CDR1 as SGHDN and CDR2 as FVKESK. V lost 4 bases and J 8 bases, leaving 23 bases between the germline ends. There are 16 residues in the CDR3. As DNA, the CDR3 is TGTGCCAGCAGCCCGAGTTCCCCGGGCCTGTCGGGAGGCTACACCTTC. Protein sequence: CASSPSSPGLSGGYTF.

The chain employs TRBV12-3 or TRBV12-4 and TRBJ2-7, with D possibly TRBD1 on 5 matching bases. V lost 8 bases and J 6 bases, leaving 17 bases between the germline ends. This CDR3 spans 13 amino acids. The CDR3 coding sequence is TGTGCCAGCGAGAACAGGTTTCTCTCCGAGCAGTACTTC. It codes for CASENRFLSEQYF.

This chain joins TRBV11-2 and TRBJ1-1, with 8 positions matching TRBD1. CDR3 length equals 13 residues. V lost 3 bases, J lost 7 bases, and 4 bases stayed unmatched. From germline, CDR1 is SGHAT and CDR2 FQNNGV. CDR3 loop: CASSLGQAVEAFF. DNA of the CDR3: TGTGCCAGCAGCTTGGGACAGGCGGTTGAAGCTTTCTTT.

The chain uses TRBV6-2 or TRBV6-3 and TRBJ2-7, with a possible D match to TRBD2 (5 bases). The germline V and J ends were trimmed by 2 bases and 6 bases, with 14 bases remaining between them. CDR3 length: 14 residues. Germline CDR1 reads MNHEY; CDR2 reads SVGEGT. CDR3 coding DNA: TGTGCCAGCAGTTACGATTCGCTACGGGGCGAGCAGTACTTC. It specifies CASSYDSLRGEQYF.

This chain connects TRBV19 to TRBJ1-2; D is unresolved. In germline, CDR1 is LNHDA, CDR2 SQIVND (reference sequence). V shed 4 bases and J shed 5 bases, with 14 bases lying between them. This CDR3 region has 14 residues. The CDR3 nucleotides read TGTGCCAGTAGTAGAATATCGGAGACTTATGGCTACACCTTC. Translated: CASSRISETYGYTF. Full variable domain (missing parts from reference TRBV19 and TRBJ1-2): DGGITQSPKYLFRKEGQNVTLSCEQNLNHDAMYWYRQDPGQGLRLIYYSQIVNDFQKGDIAEGYSVSREKKESFPLTVTSAQKNPTAFYLCASSRISETYGYTFGSGTRLTVV.

This chain joins TRBV7-3 and TRBJ2-2, with D perhaps matching TRBD1 (6 bases). The germline V gene encodes CDR1 SGHTA and CDR2 FQGTGA. The CDR3 has 17 amino acids. V lost 5 bases and J lost 7, with 23 bases in between. CDR3 sequence: CASSMSSTPGQLGELFF. DNA of the CDR3: TGTGCCAGCAGCATGTCCTCAACTCCGGGACAACTCGGGGAGCTGTTTTTT.

The genes are TRBV27 and TRBJ2-7; TRBD1 aligns across 11 bases. V dropped 5 bases and J dropped 4; count of bases not matched to a gene: 4. The CDR3 extends over 14 amino acids. Germline V gene sequence: CDR1 MNHEY, CDR2 SMNVEV (reference sequence). The CDR3 protein is CASSRGQGAYEQYF. The DNA of the CDR3 is TGTGCCAGCAGTCGCGGACAGGGGGCTTACGAGCAGTACTTC.

The V call is TRBV7-2, the J call TRBJ2-3; 9 positions agree with TRBD2. V dropped 3 bases and J dropped 0; count of bases not matched to a gene: 4. CDR1 is SGHTA, CDR2 FQGNSA, per germline. This CDR3 has 16 amino acids. The DNA for the CDR3 is TGTGCCAGCAGCTTGGCGGGAGGGGCAAGCACAGATACGCAGTATTTT. Residues: CASSLAGGASTDTQYF.

The V call is TRBV2, the J call TRBJ1-3; the D is unclear. CDR3 size: 15 residues. V was shortened by 6 bases and J by 0 bases, with 12 bases between the two germline ends. The germline V gene has CDR1 SNHLY and CDR2 FYNNEI. CDR3 sequence reads: CASRALGSSGNTIYF. The CDR3 DNA is TGTGCCAGCAGGGCACTGGGGAGCTCTGGAAACACCATATATTTT.

In its sample, this clone was seen a few times. The J gene is TRBJ2-2, the V gene TRBV7-2, with D possibly being TRBD1 (6 bases). Between the trimmed V and J ends, which lost 2 bases and 3 bases, there was a span of 19 bases. The length of the CDR3 is 18 residues. Germline loops: CDR1 SGHTA, CDR2 FQGNSA. The CDR3 region is CASSLSLPAGAYTGELFF. CDR3 DNA: TGTGCCAGCAGCTTAAGTCTACCGGCAGGGGCTTACACCGGGGAGCTGTTTTTT.

This rearrangement joins TRBV7-9 to TRBJ2-7; D gene ambiguous. V was shortened by 5 bases and J by 2 bases, with 10 bases between the two germline ends. CDR3 length: 13 residues. Germline CDR1 is SEHNR and CDR2 is FQNEAQ (reference sequence). CDR3 sequence reads: CASSPPGTYEQYF. CDR3 coding DNA: TGTGCCAGCAGCCCCCCGGGTACCTACGAGCAGTACTTC.

In nucleotides, the CDR3 is TGCGCCAGCAGCTTGGCGATCAGCTCTGGAAACACCATATATTTT. The encoded protein is CASSLAISSGNTIYF. This chain connects TRBV5-1 to TRBJ1-3; no clear D. CDR1 and CDR2 (germline): SGHRS, YFSETQ. This CDR3 is built from 15 residues. The V end was cut by 0 bases, the J end by 0 bases, with 7 bases between.

J is TRBJ2-3 and V is TRBV10-3; TRBD2 agrees at 8 bases. V was clipped by 4 bases and J by 2 bases; unmatched bases: 8. CDR1 is ENHRY and CDR2 is SYGVKD in the germline V gene. This CDR3 is built from 16 residues. This CDR3 is CAISALEAGDTDTQYF. The CDR3, as DNA: TGTGCCATCAGTGCCCTAGAAGCGGGGGACACAGATACGCAGTATTTT.

The V call is TRBV7-3, the J call TRBJ2-2, with D possibly TRBD2 on 5 matching bases. Germline lookup yields CDR1 SGHTA and CDR2 FQGTGA. The V end lost 1 base, the J end lost 4 bases, and 10 bases lay between the germline ends. CDR3 size: 15 residues. The DNA of the CDR3 is TGTGCCAGCAGCTTAAGTCCTGGACTCACCGGGGAGCTGTTTTTT. This gives the protein CASSLSPGLTGELFF.

This sequence joins TRBV7-3 and TRBJ2-1; D perhaps matches TRBD2 (6 bases). Germline V gene lookup returns CDR1 SGHTA and CDR2 FQGTGA. Trimming cost V 2 bases and J 1 base, with 9 bases left between them. The CDR3 loop spans 15 amino acids. The CDR3 DNA reads as TGTGCCAGCAGCTTAGTGGCGGGGTCCTACAATGAGCAGTTCTTC. Protein: CASSLVAGSYNEQFF.

This clone appeared once. The chain links TRBV19 to TRBJ1-4; tentatively, D is TRBD1 (5 bases). V lost 5 bases to trimming and J lost 7 bases, with 14 bases between them. Germline V gene data show CDR1 as LNHDA and CDR2 as SQIVND (reference sequence). The CDR3 is made up of 14 amino acids. The CDR3 region is CASSLRAYAEKLFF. The CDR3 region has the DNA TGTGCCAGTAGTCTCAGGGCGTACGCTGAAAAACTGTTTTTT. Looking up the rest from reference TRBV19 and TRBJ1-4 gives the full variable domain: DGGITQSPKYLFRKEGQNVTLSCEQNLNHDAMYWYRQDPGQGLRLIYYSQIVNDFQKGDIAEGYSVSREKKESFPLTVTSAQKNPTAFYLCASSLRAYAEKLFFGSGTQLSVL.

A few counts support this clone. The chain couples TRBV4-1 to TRBJ2-1; 10 positions match TRBD2. The CDR3 length is 15 residues. The ends lost 2 bases at V and 10 bases at J; junction bases unmatched: 8. Germline-derived CDR1 and CDR2 are MGHRA and YSYEKL. The CDR3 nucleotides read TGCGCCAGCAGCCAACTTCCCTCGGGACTAGCGGAGCAGTTCTTC. This encodes CASSQLPSGLAEQFF.

The gene calls are TRBV19 and TRBJ1-2; 8 nucleotides align to TRBD1. The trim removed 7 bases at V and 1 base at J, leaving 2 bases unmatched. Germline CDR1 is LNHDA and CDR2 is SQIVND (reference sequence). This CDR3 spans 13 amino acids. CDR3 sequence: CASTDRVNYGYTF. CDR3 nucleotides: TGTGCCAGTACGGACAGGGTTAACTATGGCTACACCTTC.

This chain uses TRBV7-2 with TRBJ1-5; D is perhaps TRBD1 (6 bases). Trimming shortened V by 5 bases and J by 1 base, and 9 bases separated the two germline ends. CDR3 length equals 14 residues. Per the germline V gene, CDR1 is SGHTA and CDR2 is FQGNSA. In DNA, the CDR3 is TGTGCCAGCAGCCCGGACAGAAGCAATCAGCCCCAGCATTTT. This gives the protein CASSPDRSNQPQHF.

This chain joins TRBV5-1 and TRBJ1-6; D remains ambiguous. The CDR3 sequence is 16 residues long. From germline, CDR1 is SGHRS and CDR2 YFSETQ. V lost 4 bases, J lost 10 bases, and 21 bases lay in between. The CDR3 nucleotides are TGCGCCAGCAGCCACCGTGAGGGCGCACCGGGATCACCCCTCCACTTT. It translates to CASSHREGAPGSPLHF.

In this sample, this clone turned up a few times. In nucleotides, the CDR3 is TGTGCCAGCAGTGGACAGACGAACACTGAAGCTTTCTTT. It codes for CASSGQTNTEAFF. V is TRBV2 and J is TRBJ1-1; D possibly corresponds to TRBD1 (5 bases). The V gene lost 4 bases and the J gene lost 1 base, with 7 bases spanning the gap. This CDR3 spans 13 amino acids. Germline CDR1 and CDR2: SNHLY and FYNNEI.

This chain uses TRBV6-1 with TRBJ1-2; perhaps TRBD1 as D (5 bases). Germline V gene lookup returns CDR1 MNHNS and CDR2 SASEGT. Between the trimmed V and J ends, which lost 0 bases and 5 bases, there was a span of 7 bases. The CDR3 is made up of 13 amino acids. The CDR3 reads CASSEAGGYGYTF. CDR3 sequence (DNA): TGTGCCAGCAGTGAAGCTGGGGGGTATGGCTACACCTTC.

The gene calls are TRBV19 and TRBJ1-5, with 7 bases lining up with TRBD1. CDR1 and CDR2 from the germline V gene are LNHDA and SQIVND (reference sequence). V lost 7 bases to trimming and J lost 6 bases; unmatched junction nucleotides: 12. The CDR3 totals 15 residues. CDR3 sequence (DNA): TGTGCCAGTACCTCTCAAATCCAGGGGGGTCAGCCCCAGCATTTT. Encoded protein: CASTSQIQGGQPQHF.

The chain recombines TRBV6-4 with TRBJ2-1, with D uncertain. Germline loops: CDR1 MRHNA, CDR2 SNTAGT. The CDR3 sequence is 15 residues long. The ends were cut back, 5 bases at V and 7 bases at J, with 18 bases in the middle. The CDR3 DNA reads as TGTGCCAGCAGTCCCCTACACTACCCTGGGAATGAGCAGTTCTTC. Protein: CASSPLHYPGNEQFF.

The chain combines TRBV5-1 with TRBJ1-5, with unresolved D. The CDR3 has 14 amino acids. Germline V gene sequence: CDR1 SGHRS, CDR2 YFSETQ. The germline V and J ends were trimmed by 4 bases and 1 base, with 9 bases remaining between them. The CDR3 reads CASSETGSNQPQHF. CDR3 in DNA: TGCGCCAGCAGCGAGACGGGAAGCAATCAGCCCCAGCATTTT.